The clone carrying this TCR beta chain was seen many times. TCRdb redid the calling of the 5' RACE reads with MiXCR, one entry per CDR3 protein. The sample holds roughly 64,000 distinct CDR3 sequences; approximately 23% are singletons and the top ten take about 3%. The clonotype was recovered from a female donor with breast cancer. The source material was memory CD4+ T cells sorted from a lymph node. Subset meaning: memory CD4+ T cells, CD4+CD45RO+CD25-.

CDR3 amino acids: CASRSRVSYNEQFF. The CDR3 DNA follows: TGTGCCAGCAGGAGCAGGGTCTCCTACAATGAGCAGTTCTTC. The chain employs TRBV12-3 or TRBV12-4 and TRBJ2-1, with D perhaps TRBD1 (5 bases). With 6 bases removed from V and 0 bases from J, the gap between germline ends came to 9 bases. This CDR3 is built from 14 residues.